The entry below describes one T cell receptor beta chain. The sample belongs to a study of shared T cell receptors in the human thymus. Sequencing was performed with immunoSEQ multiplex PCR; in TCRdb, only in-frame clones are kept and a portion is missing. The sample contains about 660,000 clones, more than 75% of which appear only once. These records were also assigned to another study, of human thymus T cells. As reported in that work: Thymic material originated from resections removed in the course of corrective heart surgery. Thymic and blood repertoires appeared to show biased V and J gene usage. Related research described strongly overlapping thymic repertoires in unrelated people.

The clonotype was recovered from a boy under two years old with a congenital heart defect. The sequenced sample consisted of thymocytes.

The CDR3 DNA follows: TGTGCCAGCAGCGAGAGGACTAGACAGTTCTTC. Amino acids: CASSERTRQFF. The V and J genes are TRBV7-9 and TRBJ2-1; 7 bases agree with TRBD2. The CDR3 contains 11 residues. J lost 13 bases, V lost 5 bases, and 5 bases had no gene match. Germline CDR1 SEHNR, CDR2 FQNEAQ (reference sequence).